A single sample gave rise to the 20 T cell receptor beta chains below, sequenced in a study of blood T cell repertoires in COVID-19. Profiling relied on immunoSEQ multiplex PCR, and the TCRdb table lists in-frame clones only, not all of them. Among 150,000 to 200,000 clones listed, over 75% were seen once. The sample consisted of PBMCs or T cells enriched from blood (not recorded which). These receptors originate from a man aged 40-55 years who had recovered from COVID-19.

The chain uses TRBV11-2 and TRBJ1-3; weak D call: TRBD1 (5 bases). Trimming took 6 bases from V and 4 from J, leaving 13 bases between them. This CDR3 spans 14 amino acids. Germline values: CDR1 SGHAT, CDR2 FQNNGV. DNA of the CDR3: TGTGCCAGCAGTAGAGCAGGGTTGGGAAACACCATATATTTT. Its protein is CASSRAGLGNTIYF.

The chain is built from TRBV19 and TRBJ2-5, with TRBD2 identical over 7 bases. With 8 bases clipped from V and 1 base from J, the junction kept 10 bases outside the gene matches. Germline-derived CDR1 and CDR2 are LNHDA and SQIVND (reference sequence). The CDR3 is made up of 15 amino acids. The CDR3 loop is CASSGRRGVQETQYF. The CDR3 DNA follows: TGTGCCAGTTCCGGGAGGAGGGGAGTCCAAGAGACCCAGTACTTC.

V gene TRBV7-9 combines with J gene TRBJ2-5; D possibly corresponds to TRBD2 (6 bases). The CDR3 runs to 14 residues. Germline V gene lookup returns CDR1 SEHNR and CDR2 FQNEAQ (reference sequence). The V end lost 2 bases, the J end lost 4 bases, and 11 bases lay between the germline ends. As DNA, the CDR3 is TGTGCCAGCAGCTTAATGGAGGGGCTAGAGACCCAGTACTTC. It encodes CASSLMEGLETQYF. The full variable domain, completed using reference TRBV7-9 and TRBJ2-5, is DTGVSQNPRHKITKRGQNVTFRCDPISEHNRLYWYRQTLGQGPEFLTYFQNEAQLEKSRLLSDRFSAERPKGSFSTLEIQRTEQGDSAMYLCASSLMEGLETQYFGPGTRLLVL.

The V gene is TRBV24-1, the J gene TRBJ1-4; D is uncertain. This CDR3 is 13 amino acids long. Germline loops: CDR1 KGHDR, CDR2 SFDVKD. V shed 4 bases and J shed 7 bases, with 9 bases lying between them. The CDR3 bases are TGTGCCACCAGTGAAGGAGGTGGTGAAAAACTGTTTTTT. Residues: CATSEGGGEKLFF.

The rearrangement uses TRBV24-1 and TRBJ2-5; D is possibly TRBD2 (5 bases). The germline CDR1 and CDR2 sequences are KGHDR and SFDVKD. Trimming pared 3 bases from V and 0 bases from J, leaving 7 bases between. The CDR3 sequence is 14 residues long. The CDR3 loop is CATSDPGYQETQYF. CDR3 nucleotides: TGTGCCACCAGTGATCCGGGATACCAAGAGACCCAGTACTTC.

The chain employs TRBV15 and TRBJ2-7, with 8 bases aligning to TRBD1. Germline CDR1 is LNHNV and CDR2 is YYDKDF (reference sequence). The CDR3 runs 15 residues. J was trimmed by 6 bases and V by 1 base; bases with no gene match: 8. This CDR3 reads CATSRGDRSLSEQYV. In DNA, the CDR3 is TGTGCCACCAGCAGAGGGGACAGGTCTCTTTCCGAGCAGTACGTC.

V is TRBV30 and J is TRBJ1-1; 11 bases are a match to TRBD1. Germline V CDR1 and CDR2: GTSNPN, SVGIG (reference sequence). The CDR3 contains 18 residues. With 0 bases clipped from V and 4 bases from J, the junction kept 13 bases outside the gene matches. In DNA, the CDR3 is TGTGCCTGGAGTGTAGGACTGGGACAGGGGGTTTCGAGCACTGAAGCTTTCTTT. Translating it yields CAWSVGLGQGVSSTEAFF.

This clone was picked up a small number of times. This chain connects TRBV7-8 to TRBJ2-3; the D gene is possibly TRBD2 (5 bases). V dropped 5 bases and J dropped 3 bases, with 15 bases sitting between them. This CDR3 contains 15 residues. Germline values: CDR1 SGHVS, CDR2 FQNEAQ. The CDR3 is CASSPDRTDTDTQYF. CDR3 nucleotides: TGTGCCAGCAGCCCAGACCGGACTGATACAGATACGCAGTATTTT.

This chain connects TRBV28 to TRBJ2-1; D ambiguous. Germline V CDR1 and CDR2: MDHEN, SYDVKM. The ends were cut back, 2 bases at V and 0 bases at J, with 11 bases in the middle. The CDR3 runs to 16 residues. The CDR3 DNA follows: TGTGCCAGCAGTTTAGGTTCGAGTCTCTCCTACAATGAGCAGTTCTTC. Amino acids: CASSLGSSLSYNEQFF.

The chain couples TRBV30 to TRBJ2-3; D is uncertain. The CDR3 totals 13 residues. Germline lookup yields CDR1 GTSNPN and CDR2 SVGIG (reference sequence). With 2 bases removed from V and 6 bases from J, the gap between germline ends came to 12 bases. The DNA for the CDR3 is TGTGCCTGGAGTTTCGGGTTGGCTGATACGCAGTATTTT. Amino acids: CAWSFGLADTQYF.

This sequence joins TRBV10-3 and TRBJ1-4; D unclear. The CDR3 runs 14 residues. V was trimmed by 2 bases and J by 1 base, leaving 5 bases between them. Germline V gives CDR1 ENHRY, CDR2 SYGVKD. For the CDR3, the DNA is TGTGCCATCAGTGAGGGAGAAACTAATGAAAAACTGTTTTTT. This encodes CAISEGETNEKLFF.

V usage is TRBV21-1 and J usage is TRBJ1-2. TRBV21-1 is a pseudogene locus. There are 12 residues in the CDR3. The CDR3 nucleotides read TGTGCCAGCAGAGGCGGGGAGGATGGCTACACCTTC. Amino acid sequence: CASRGGEDGYTF.

This chain uses TRBV12-3 or TRBV12-4 with TRBJ1-1; a weak D match, TRBD1 (6 bases). The CDR3 consists of 12 residues. V was shortened by 7 bases and J by 5 bases, with 11 bases between the two germline ends. Here the CDR3 reads CASTGQRTEAFF. The CDR3 DNA follows: TGTGCCAGCACCGGACAGAGAACTGAAGCTTTCTTT.

The chain couples TRBV2 to TRBJ2-5; tentatively, D is TRBD1 (5 bases). The germline CDR1 and CDR2 sequences are SNHLY and FYNNEI. Deletions cut 6 bases from V and 3 bases from J, with 11 bases between. CDR3 length: 13 amino acids. The CDR3 here is CASRLTAEETQYF. The DNA for the CDR3 is TGTGCCAGCAGATTGACAGCTGAAGAGACCCAGTACTTC.

CDR3 amino acids: CAWTRSDRMNTEAFF. Written as DNA, the CDR3 is TGTGCCTGGACTCGATCAGACAGGATGAACACTGAAGCTTTCTTT. The J gene is TRBJ1-1, the V gene TRBV30; tentatively, D is TRBD1 (6 bases). V lost 4 bases, J lost 0 bases, and 15 bases lay in between. CDR1 GTSNPN and CDR2 SVGIG come from the germline V gene (reference sequence). This CDR3 has 15 residues. Complete variable domain (other parts from reference TRBV30 and TRBJ1-1): SQTIHQWPATLVQPVGSPLSLECTVEGTSNPNLYWYRQAAGRGLQLLFYSVGIGQISSEVPQNLSASRPQDRQFILSSKKLLLSDSGFYLCAWTRSDRMNTEAFFGQGTRLTVV.

The genes are TRBV4-1 and TRBJ1-2, with 7 bases fitting TRBD1. Germline V gene data show CDR1 as MGHRA and CDR2 as YSYEKL. With V trimmed by 4 bases and J by 5 bases, 10 bases remained unmatched. CDR3 length: 15 residues. The CDR3 loop reads CASSRAGQNSYGYTF. CDR3 coding DNA: TGCGCCAGCAGCCGGGCGGGACAGAACTCATATGGCTACACCTTC.

V gene TRBV5-4 combines with J gene TRBJ2-1; 9 positions agree with TRBD1. The V segment lost 3 bases and the J segment 6 bases; nucleotides outside the gene matches: 7. Germline V gene lookup returns CDR1 SGHNT and CDR2 YYREEE (reference sequence). This CDR3 has 15 residues. The CDR3 region is CASSSPGQGLNEQFF. The DNA for the CDR3 is TGTGCCAGCAGCTCTCCGGGACAGGGCCTCAATGAGCAGTTCTTC.

The chain uses TRBV9 and TRBJ2-2; 7 nucleotides line up with TRBD2. V lost 4 bases and J lost 1; bases outside the gene matches: 4. The CDR3 length is 15 residues. Germline V gives CDR1 SGDLS, CDR2 YYNGEE. Written as DNA, the CDR3 is TGTGCCAGCAGCCCCCGGGGGGAGAACACCGGGGAGCTGTTTTTT. Its protein product is CASSPRGENTGELFF.

This clone appeared a single time. The rearrangement links TRBV2 to TRBJ2-5; perhaps TRBD2 as D (6 bases). Trimming stripped 0 bases from V and 5 bases from J, with 19 bases between. The CDR3 spans 17 residues. Germline CDR1 is SNHLY and CDR2 is FYNNEI. The CDR3 coding sequence is TGTGCCAGCAGTGAAGCGCAGGGCGGGGTCGGCAGGGAGACCCAGTACTTC. Translated, it gives CASSEAQGGVGRETQYF.

The table lists this clone with a few counts. CDR3 sequence reads: CASSFREAPRSQPQHF. The DNA for the CDR3 is TGTGCCAGCAGTTTTCGGGAGGCTCCTAGGTCGCAGCCCCAGCATTTT. The rearrangement links TRBV27 to TRBJ1-5; D gene uncertain. The CDR3 is made up of 16 amino acids. Germline-derived CDR1 and CDR2 are MNHEY and SMNVEV (reference sequence). V was clipped by 3 bases and J by 7 bases, with 19 bases between them.